This T cell receptor (beta chain) is drawn from a study of PD-1 blockade in mismatch repair-deficient tumors (dated 2017 in TCRdb). General notes on the study: Between September 2013 and late 2016, the trial enrolled 86 consecutive patients with 12 types of mismatch repair-deficient cancer, all of whom had received prior treatment and were progressing. Tumor-associated T cell clones were tracked in the peripheral blood of patients responding to PD-1 blockade by deep sequencing of TCR CDR3 regions. Points the paper makes about the study in general: After pembrolizumab, tumor-resident clones, which were often undetectable in blood before treatment, expanded rapidly and then contracted, generally ahead of radiologic responses.

A distance of 15 bases separates the germline ends of V and J, which lose 5 bases and 5 bases respectively. The CDR3 has 14 amino acids, counting the end cysteine and phenylalanine. Solely the CDR3 DNA is kept, with 42 bases framed from the first base. CDR1 SGHRS and CDR2 YFSETQ were looked up in the germline V gene. Libraries were made using the immunoSEQ multiplex PCR assay. TCRdb re-hosts the immuneACCESS table, in-frame sequences only. Its copies lack some clones; in the studies checked, an unresolved V gene accounts for under half of them, and the cause for the rest is not known. This sample gives 20,000 to 25,000 clones in total; about 83% of them show up just once. Over 15% of the sample lies in the top ten. A remark on this clone: The antigen it recognizes is unknown. The record has no base qualities; no much larger clone is one base away.

Mismatch repair deficiency was established in every enrolled patient by polymerase chain reaction or immunohistochemistry. TCR sequencing was performed for a few patients who responded to pembrolizumab therapy. The phase II trial prospectively tested pembrolizumab PD-1 blockade in advanced mismatch repair-deficient cancers regardless of tissue of origin. Peripheral blood T cell samples were serially collected before and at multiple times after PD-1 blockade was started. The timing of each blood sample was reported as weeks after the first dose of pembrolizumab. Recombination linked TRBV5-1 to TRBJ2-3; no D gene call is confident. The source was peripheral blood, collected 2 weeks after starting pembrolizumab. The TCR sequence derives from an adult with mismatch repair-deficient cancer. The sequenced DNA is TGCGCCAGCAGAGAGTCATTTCTGCGAGATACGCAGTATTTT. Translation gives CASRESFLRDTQYF. This CDR3, with the reference TRBV5-1 and TRBJ2-3 proteins standing in past its ends, gives the full variable domain KAGVTQTPRYLIKTRGQQVTLSCSPISGHRSVSWYQQTPGQGLQFLFEYFSETQRNKGNFPGRFSGRQFSNSRSEMNVSTLELGDSALYLCASRESFLRDTQYFGPGTRLTVL.